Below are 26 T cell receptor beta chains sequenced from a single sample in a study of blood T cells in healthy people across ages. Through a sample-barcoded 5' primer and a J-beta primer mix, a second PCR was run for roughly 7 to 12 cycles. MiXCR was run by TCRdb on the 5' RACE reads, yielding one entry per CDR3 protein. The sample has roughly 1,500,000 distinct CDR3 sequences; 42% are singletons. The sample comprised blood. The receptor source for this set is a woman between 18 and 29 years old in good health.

CDR3 sequence reads: CSGMGGAEAFF. DNA for the CDR3: TGCAGCGGGATGGGGGGGGCTGAAGCTTTCTTT. This chain connects TRBV29-1 to TRBJ1-1, with D maybe TRBD1 (5 bases). Germline CDR1 SQVTM, CDR2 ANQGSEA. There are 11 residues in the CDR3. The V end lost 7 bases, the J end lost 6 bases, and 12 bases lay between the germline ends.

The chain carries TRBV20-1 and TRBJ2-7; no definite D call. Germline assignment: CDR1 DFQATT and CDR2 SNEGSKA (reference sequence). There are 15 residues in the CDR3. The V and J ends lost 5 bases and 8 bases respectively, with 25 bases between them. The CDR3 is CSALSGMDPRIKQYF. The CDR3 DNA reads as TGCAGTGCTCTTTCCGGCATGGACCCTCGTATTAAGCAGTACTTC.

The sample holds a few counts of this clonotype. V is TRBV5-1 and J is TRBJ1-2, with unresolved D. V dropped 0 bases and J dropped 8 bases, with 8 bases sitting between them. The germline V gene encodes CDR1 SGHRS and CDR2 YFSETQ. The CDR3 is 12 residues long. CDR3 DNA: TGCGCCAGCAGCTTGGCTCGATCCGGCTACACCTTC. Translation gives CASSLARSGYTF.

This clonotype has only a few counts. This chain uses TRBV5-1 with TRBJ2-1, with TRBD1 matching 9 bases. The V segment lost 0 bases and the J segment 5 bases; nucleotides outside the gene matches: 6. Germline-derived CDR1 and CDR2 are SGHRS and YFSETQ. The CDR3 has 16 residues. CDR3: CASSLALGQGNNEQFF. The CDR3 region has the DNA TGCGCCAGCAGCTTGGCTTTGGGACAGGGTAACAATGAGCAGTTCTTC.

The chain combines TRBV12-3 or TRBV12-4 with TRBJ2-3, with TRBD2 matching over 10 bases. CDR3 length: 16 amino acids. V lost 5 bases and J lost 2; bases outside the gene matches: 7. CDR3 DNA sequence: TGTGCCAGCAGTCCGAGGACTAGCGGATACACAGATACGCAGTATTTT. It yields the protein CASSPRTSGYTDTQYF.

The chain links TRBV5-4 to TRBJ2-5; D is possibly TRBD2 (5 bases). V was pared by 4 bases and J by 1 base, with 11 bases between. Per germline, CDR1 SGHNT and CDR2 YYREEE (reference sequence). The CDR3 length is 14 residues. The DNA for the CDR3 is TGTGCCAGCAGCAGCGGACGCCTCCAAGAGACCCAGTACTTC. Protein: CASSSGRLQETQYF.

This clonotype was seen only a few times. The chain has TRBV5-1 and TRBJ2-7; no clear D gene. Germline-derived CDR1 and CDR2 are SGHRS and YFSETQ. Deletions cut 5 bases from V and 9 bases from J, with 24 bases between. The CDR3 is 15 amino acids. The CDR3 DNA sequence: TGCGCCAGCAGACCTACCGGGCTGGTCTTATTTGGGCAGTACTTC. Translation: CASRPTGLVLFGQYF.

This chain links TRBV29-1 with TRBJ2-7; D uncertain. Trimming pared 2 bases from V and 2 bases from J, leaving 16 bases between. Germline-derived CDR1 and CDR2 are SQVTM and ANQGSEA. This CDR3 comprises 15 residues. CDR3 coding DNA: TGCAGCGTTGAACTGGCAGGCATTCCTGCCTACGAGCAGTACTTC. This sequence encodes CSVELAGIPAYEQYF.

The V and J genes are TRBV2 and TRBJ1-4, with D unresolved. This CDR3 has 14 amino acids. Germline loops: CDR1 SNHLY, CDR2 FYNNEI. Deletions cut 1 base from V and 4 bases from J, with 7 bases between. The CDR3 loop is CASSEGVGNEKLFF. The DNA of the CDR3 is TGTGCCAGCAGTGAAGGGGTGGGTAATGAAAAACTGTTTTTT.

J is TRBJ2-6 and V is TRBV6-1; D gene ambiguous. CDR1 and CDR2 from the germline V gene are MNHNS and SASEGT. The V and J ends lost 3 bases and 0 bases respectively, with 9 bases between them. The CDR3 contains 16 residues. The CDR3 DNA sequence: TGTGCCAGCAGTGACGGCTCAGCCTCTGGGGCCAACGTCCTGACTTTC. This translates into CASSDGSASGANVLTF.

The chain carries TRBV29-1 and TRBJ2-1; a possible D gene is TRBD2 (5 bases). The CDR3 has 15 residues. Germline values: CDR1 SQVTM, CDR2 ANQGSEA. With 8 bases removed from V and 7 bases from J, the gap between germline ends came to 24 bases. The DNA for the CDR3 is TGCAGCTCCGCTCTCGGAACTAGTGCTGGAAATGAGCAGTTCTTC. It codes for CSSALGTSAGNEQFF.

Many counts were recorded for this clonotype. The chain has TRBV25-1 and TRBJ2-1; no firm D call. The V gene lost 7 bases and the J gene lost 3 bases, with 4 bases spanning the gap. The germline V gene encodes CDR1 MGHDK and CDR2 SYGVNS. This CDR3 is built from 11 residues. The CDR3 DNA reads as TGTGCCAGCAAAGGCTACAATGAGCAGTTCTTC. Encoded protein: CASKGYNEQFF.

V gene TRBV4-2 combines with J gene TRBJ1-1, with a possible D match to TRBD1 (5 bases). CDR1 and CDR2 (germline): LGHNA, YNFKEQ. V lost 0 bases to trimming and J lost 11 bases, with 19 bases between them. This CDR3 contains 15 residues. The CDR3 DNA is TGTGCCAGCAGCCAAGAGGTGGAGGGGCCCCTGTGGGCTTTCTTT. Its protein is CASSQEVEGPLWAFF.

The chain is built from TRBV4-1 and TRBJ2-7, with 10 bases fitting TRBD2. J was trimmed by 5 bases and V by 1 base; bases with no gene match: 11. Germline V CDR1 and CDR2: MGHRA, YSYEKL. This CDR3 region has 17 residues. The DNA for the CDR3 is TGCGCCAGCAGCCAAGCTCACGGAAATCTAGCGGGGGACGAGCAGTACTTC. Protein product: CASSQAHGNLAGDEQYF.

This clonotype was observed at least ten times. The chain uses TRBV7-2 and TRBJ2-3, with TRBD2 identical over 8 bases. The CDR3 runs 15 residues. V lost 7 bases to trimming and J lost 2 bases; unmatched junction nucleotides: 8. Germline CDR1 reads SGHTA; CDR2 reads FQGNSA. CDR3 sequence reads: CASTFAGGPTDTQYF. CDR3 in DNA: TGTGCCAGCACCTTCGCGGGGGGACCCACAGATACGCAGTATTTT.

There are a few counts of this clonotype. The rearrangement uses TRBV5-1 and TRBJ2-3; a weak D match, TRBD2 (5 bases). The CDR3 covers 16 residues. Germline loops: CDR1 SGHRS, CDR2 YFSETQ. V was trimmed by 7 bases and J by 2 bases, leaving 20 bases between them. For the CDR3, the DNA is TGCGCCAGCCACTTCCGTCTAGCTGCGGACACAGATACGCAGTATTTT. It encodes CASHFRLAADTDTQYF. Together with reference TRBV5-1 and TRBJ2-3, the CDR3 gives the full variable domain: KAGVTQTPRYLIKTRGQQVTLSCSPISGHRSVSWYQQTPGQGLQFLFEYFSETQRNKGNFPGRFSGRQFSNSRSEMNVSTLELGDSALYLCASHFRLAADTDTQYFGPGTRLTVL.

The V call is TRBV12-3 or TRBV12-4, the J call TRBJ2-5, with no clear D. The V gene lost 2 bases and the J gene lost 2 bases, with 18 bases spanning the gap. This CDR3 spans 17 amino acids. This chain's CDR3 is CASSLIRGAVEQETQYF. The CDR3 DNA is TGTGCCAGCAGTTTAATTCGCGGCGCAGTAGAACAAGAGACCCAGTACTTC.

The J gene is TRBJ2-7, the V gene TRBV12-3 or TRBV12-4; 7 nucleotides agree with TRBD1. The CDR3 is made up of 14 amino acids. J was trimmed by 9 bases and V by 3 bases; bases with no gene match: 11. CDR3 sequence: CASSFRDSRIGQYF. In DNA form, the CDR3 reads TGTGCCAGCAGTTTTAGGGACAGCCGAATAGGGCAGTACTTC.

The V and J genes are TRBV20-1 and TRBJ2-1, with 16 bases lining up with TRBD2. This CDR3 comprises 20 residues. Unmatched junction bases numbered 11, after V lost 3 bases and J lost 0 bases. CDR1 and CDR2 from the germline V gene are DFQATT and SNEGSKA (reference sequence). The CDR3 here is CSASLQGLAGGKSSYNEQFF. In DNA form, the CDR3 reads TGCAGTGCTAGCCTGCAGGGACTAGCGGGGGGGAAAAGCTCCTACAATGAGCAGTTCTTC.

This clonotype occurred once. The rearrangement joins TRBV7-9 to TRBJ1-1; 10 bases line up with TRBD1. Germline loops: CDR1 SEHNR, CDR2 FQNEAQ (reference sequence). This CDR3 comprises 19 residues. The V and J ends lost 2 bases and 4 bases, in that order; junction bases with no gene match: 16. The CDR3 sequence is CASSLLLQGTGEWCTEAFF. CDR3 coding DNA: TGTGCCAGCAGCTTATTACTGCAGGGGACAGGGGAGTGGTGCACTGAAGCTTTCTTT.

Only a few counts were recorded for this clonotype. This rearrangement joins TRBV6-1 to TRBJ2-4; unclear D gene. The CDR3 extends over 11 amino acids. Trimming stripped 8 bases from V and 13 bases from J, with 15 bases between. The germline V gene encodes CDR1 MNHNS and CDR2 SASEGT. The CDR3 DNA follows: TGTGCCAGCGAGACGCGTGGGAAGCAGTACTTC. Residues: CASETRGKQYF.

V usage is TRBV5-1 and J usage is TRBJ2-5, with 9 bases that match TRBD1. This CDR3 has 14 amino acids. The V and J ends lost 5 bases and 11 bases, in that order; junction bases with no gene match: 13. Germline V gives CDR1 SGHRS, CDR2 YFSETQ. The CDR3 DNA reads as TGCGCCAGCAGTCAGTGGACAGGGGCTCGGGAGCAGTACTTC. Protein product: CASSQWTGAREQYF.

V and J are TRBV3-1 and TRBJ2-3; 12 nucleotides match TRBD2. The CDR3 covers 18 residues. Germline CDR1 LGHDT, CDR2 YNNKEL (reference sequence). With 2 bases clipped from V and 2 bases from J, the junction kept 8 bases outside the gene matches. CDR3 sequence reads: CASSQPQLAGGSTDTQYF. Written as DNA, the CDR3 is TGTGCCAGCAGCCAACCACAACTAGCGGGAGGATCCACAGATACGCAGTATTTT.

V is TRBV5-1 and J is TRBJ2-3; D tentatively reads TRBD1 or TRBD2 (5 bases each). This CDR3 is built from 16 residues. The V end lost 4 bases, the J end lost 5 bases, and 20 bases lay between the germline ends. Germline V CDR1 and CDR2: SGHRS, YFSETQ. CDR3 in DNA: TGCGCCAGCAGCGGGGGAGTAGTACCCGGCCAAGATACGCAGTATTTT. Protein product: CASSGGVVPGQDTQYF. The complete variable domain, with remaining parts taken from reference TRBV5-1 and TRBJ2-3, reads KAGVTQTPRYLIKTRGQQVTLSCSPISGHRSVSWYQQTPGQGLQFLFEYFSETQRNKGNFPGRFSGRQFSNSRSEMNVSTLELGDSALYLCASSGGVVPGQDTQYFGPGTRLTVL.

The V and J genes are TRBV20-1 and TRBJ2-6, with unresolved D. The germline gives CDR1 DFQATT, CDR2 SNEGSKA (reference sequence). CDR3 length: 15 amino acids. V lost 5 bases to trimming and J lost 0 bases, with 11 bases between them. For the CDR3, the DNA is TGCAGTGCTCAAATTCGGGTCTCTGGGGCCAACGTCCTGACTTTC. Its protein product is CSAQIRVSGANVLTF.

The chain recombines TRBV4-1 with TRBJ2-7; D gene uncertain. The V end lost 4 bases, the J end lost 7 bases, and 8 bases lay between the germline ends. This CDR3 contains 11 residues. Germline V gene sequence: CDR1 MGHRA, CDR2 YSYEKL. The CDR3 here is CASSPPVEQYF. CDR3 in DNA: TGCGCCAGCAGCCCGCCGGTTGAGCAGTACTTC.